This is a list of T cell receptor beta chains from one sample in a study of metastatic and nonmetastatic thyroid tumors. From the PCR reads, TCRdb re-called clones with MiXCR. The data show around 45,000 clones, less than 5% seen once. The source material was blood. The receptor source for this set is a female donor with papillary thyroid cancer or a benign thyroid nodule (not recorded which). Some clones in this sample may be carry-over from other donors' samples. Each CDR3 is given without its conserved first and last residue. A D gene is named only where the DNA matches it firmly. Each size is once, few, many, or a class for an expanded clone.

ASTAGGYGYT TRBJ1-2 TRBD1 few TRBV12-3/TRBV12-4
ASSQGNQPQH TRBJ1-5 - many TRBV3-1
SAWRGADTDTQY TRBJ2-3 - many TRBV20-1
ASSLEQGIPYEQY TRBJ2-7 TRBD1 many TRBV28
ATRDSSPTGELF TRBJ2-2 - few TRBV24-1
ASSPVRRTDTQY TRBJ2-3 - few TRBV18
ATSDTGLDEDEQF TRBJ2-1 - many TRBV24-1
ASSVTSELFETQY TRBJ2-5 - many TRBV9
ASSPWTGGIDTGELF TRBJ2-2 TRBD1 many TRBV7-3
ASSEIVDEQF TRBJ2-1 - medium-sized TRBV6-1
ASSDHPDGPF TRBJ1-1 - few TRBV6-1
ASYAGGPVKTQY TRBJ2-5 TRBD2 many TRBV6-1
ASSEGQDRIGQY TRBJ2-7 - few TRBV6-1
ASSLGQGLSPLH TRBJ1-6 - many TRBV5-6